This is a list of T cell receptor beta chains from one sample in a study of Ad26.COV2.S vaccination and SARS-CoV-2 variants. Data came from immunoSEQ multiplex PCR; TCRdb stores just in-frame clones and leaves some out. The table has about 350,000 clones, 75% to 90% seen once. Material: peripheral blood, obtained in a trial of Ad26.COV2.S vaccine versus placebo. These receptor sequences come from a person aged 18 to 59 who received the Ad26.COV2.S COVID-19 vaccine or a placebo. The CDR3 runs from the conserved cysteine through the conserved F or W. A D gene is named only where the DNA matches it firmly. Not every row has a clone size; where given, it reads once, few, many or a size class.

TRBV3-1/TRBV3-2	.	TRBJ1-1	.	CASSQGSGGREAFF	TGTGCCAGCAGCCAAGGATCGGGGGGCCGTGAAGCTTTCTTT
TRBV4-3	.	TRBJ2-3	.	CASSQDFLGVATDTQYF	TGCGCCAGCAGCCAAGATTTTTTGGGGGTAGCTACAGATACGCAGTATTTT
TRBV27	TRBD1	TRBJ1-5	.	CASSPTGDQPQHF	TGTGCCAGCAGTCCGACAGGGGACCAGCCCCAGCATTTT
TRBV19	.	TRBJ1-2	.	CATGWGTNYGYTF	TGTGCCACTGGATGGGGGACTAACTATGGCTACACCTTC
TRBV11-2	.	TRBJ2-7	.	CASSLAGLQIHEQYF	TGTGCCAGCAGCTTAGCCGGGTTACAGATCCACGAGCAGTACTTC
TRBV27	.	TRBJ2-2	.	CASSLYEGHAGELFF	TGTGCCAGCAGTCTGTATGAGGGTCATGCCGGGGAGCTGTTTTTT
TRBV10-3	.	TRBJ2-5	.	CAISVSTGQETQYF	TGTGCCATCAGTGTCAGTACGGGGCAAGAGACCCAGTACTTC
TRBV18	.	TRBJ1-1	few	CASSPREIGGDEAFF	TGTGCCAGCTCACCCCGGGAGATTGGAGGGGATGAAGCTTTCTTT
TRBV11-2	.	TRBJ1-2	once	CASSLGRDGYTF	TGTGCCAGCAGCTTGGGAAGGGATGGCTACACCTTC
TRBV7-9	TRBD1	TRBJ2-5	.	CASSLVYSGGLETQYF	TGTGCCAGCAGCTTAGTATATTCAGGGGGTCTAGAGACCCAGTACTTC
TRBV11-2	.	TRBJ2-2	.	CASSFIAPNTGELFF	TGTGCCAGCAGCTTTATAGCACCGAACACCGGGGAGCTGTTTTTT
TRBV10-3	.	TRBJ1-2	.	CAISENPGYYGYTF	TGTGCCATCAGTGAAAATCCAGGGTACTATGGCTACACCTTC
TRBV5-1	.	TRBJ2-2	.	CASSSQGNTGELFF	TGCGCCAGCAGCTCTCAGGGGAACACCGGGGAGCTGTTTTTT
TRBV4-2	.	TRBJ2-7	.	CASSQVIESPYEQYF	TGTGCCAGCAGCCAAGTAATCGAGAGCCCATACGAGCAGTACTTC
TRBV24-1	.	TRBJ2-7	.	CATSGNGYEQYF	TGTGCCACCAGTGGAAATGGCTACGAGCAGTACTTC
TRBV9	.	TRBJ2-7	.	CASSVSGDEQYF	TGTGCCAGCAGCGTGTCGGGGGACGAGCAGTACTTC
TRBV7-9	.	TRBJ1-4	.	CASSLFPGGGNEKLFF	TGTGCCAGCAGCTTATTCCCCGGGGGCGGAAATGAAAAACTGTTTTTT
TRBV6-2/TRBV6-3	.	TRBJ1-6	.	CASSYQPGKYNSPLHF	TGTGCCAGCAGTTACCAGCCAGGGAAATACAATTCACCCCTCCACTTT
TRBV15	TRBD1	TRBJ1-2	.	CATSRGGTGRLYGYTF	TGTGCCACCAGCAGAGGGGGGACAGGAAGGCTTTATGGCTACACCTTC
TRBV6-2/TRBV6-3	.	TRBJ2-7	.	CASSYGKTGEQYF	TGTGCCAGCAGTTATGGGAAGACGGGGGAGCAGTACTTC
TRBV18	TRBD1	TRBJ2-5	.	CASSPGTAQETQYF	TGTGCCAGCTCACCCGGGACAGCTCAAGAGACCCAGTACTTC
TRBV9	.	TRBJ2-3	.	CASSGGSSTDTQYF	TGTGCCAGCAGCGGGGGCAGTAGCACAGATACGCAGTATTTT
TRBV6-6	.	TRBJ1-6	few	CASGPLGDNSPLHF	TGTGCCAGCGGACCCCTGGGGGATAATTCACCCCTCCACTTT
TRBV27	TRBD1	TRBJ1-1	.	CASSLSGTGWNTEAFF	TGTGCCAGCAGTTTATCAGGGACAGGGTGGAACACTGAAGCTTTCTTT
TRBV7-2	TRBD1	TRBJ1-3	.	CASSLAGTASGNTIYF	TGTGCCAGCAGCTTAGCCGGGACAGCCTCTGGAAACACCATATATTTT
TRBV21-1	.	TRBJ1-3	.	CASSNAGVGGNTIYF	TGTGCCAGCAGCAACGCAGGGGTGGGTGGAAACACCATATATTTT
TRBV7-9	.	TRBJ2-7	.	CASSSLPNEQYF	TGTGCCAGCAGCTCCCTTCCCAACGAGCAGTACTTC
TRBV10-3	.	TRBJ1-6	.	CAISESGQLYNSPLHF	TGTGCCATCAGTGAGTCCGGCCAGCTGTATAATTCACCCCTCCACTTT
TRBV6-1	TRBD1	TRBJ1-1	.	CASSVTGGWMNTEAFF	TGTGCCAGCAGTGTGACAGGGGGCTGGATGAACACTGAAGCTTTCTTT